Each of the 3 T cell receptor beta chains below was sequenced from the same sample in a study of T cell responses to AZD1222 COVID-19 vaccine. Clones were sequenced by immunoSEQ multiplex PCR, and TCRdb holds only the in-frame ones, with some missing. The sample records around 130,000 clones, about 86% being singletons. This sample comprised peripheral blood, obtained 28 days after the second AZD1222 dose. Receptor source: an adult who received the AZD1222 COVID-19 vaccine.

This clone was picked up a small number of times. The chain is built from TRBV3-1 (or the pseudogene TRBV3-2) and TRBJ2-1; 7 bases map to TRBD1. Germline lookup yields CDR1 LGHDT and CDR2 YNNKEL (reference sequence). This CDR3 has 16 amino acids. The junction had 10 bases not matched to a gene; V was cut back by 3 bases and J by 5 bases. The CDR3 is CASSQSLGTANNEQFF. The CDR3 DNA follows: TGTGCCAGCAGCCAGAGCTTAGGGACAGCCAACAATGAGCAGTTCTTC.

The gene calls are TRBV28 and TRBJ1-4; D unresolved. The CDR3 is 14 amino acids. CDR1 and CDR2 (germline): MDHEN, SYDVKM. V was cut by 5 bases and J by 8 bases, with 15 bases left in between. CDR3 in amino acids: CASSTVVRREKLFF. The CDR3 coding sequence is TGTGCCAGCAGTACGGTCGTGCGAAGGGAAAAACTGTTTTTT.

V gene TRBV27 combines with J gene TRBJ1-6; 7 nucleotides align to TRBD1. The germline V gene has CDR1 MNHEY and CDR2 SMNVEV (reference sequence). The V and J ends lost 2 bases and 6 bases, in that order; junction bases with no gene match: 7. The CDR3 loop spans 16 amino acids. As DNA, the CDR3 is TGTGCCAGCAGTTTAAGCCGGGACAGTCGTAATTCACCCCTCCACTTT. Translated: CASSLSRDSRNSPLHF.